Listed below are T cell receptor beta chains from one sample, sequenced in a study of lymphopenia after photon versus proton radiotherapy. Method: immunoSEQ multiplex PCR; TCRdb's copy keeps in-frame clones and lacks some. Among tens of thousands of clones listed, 90% were seen once. This specimen consisted of peripheral blood, obtained from a patient treated with photon-based radiotherapy. Receptors were obtained from a woman in her forties or fifties with cholangiocarcinoma. Each CDR3 is given with its conserved first and last residue. Fields, in order: clone size, D gene, J gene, V gene, CDR3 DNA, CDR3 protein. The D gene is left open where the match is weak. For some rows the clone size is stated as once, few or many, or as a class when expanded; others skip it.

NA NA TRBJ1-1 TRBV7-9 TGTGCCAGCAGCTTAGAACGCGGTACTGAAGCTTTCTTT CASSLERGTEAFF
NA NA TRBJ2-3 TRBV7-6 TGTGCCAGCAGCTTAGTCTTTAGCACAGATACGCAGTATTTT CASSLVFSTDTQYF
medium-sized NA TRBJ1-2 TRBV19 TGTGCCAGTAGTAGACAAACAGGATTTGGCGGCTACACCTTC CASSRQTGFGGYTF
NA TRBD2 TRBJ2-5 TRBV4-3 TGCGCCAGCAGCCAAGAATGGGCGGGGGGTAGGCAGACCCAGTACTTC CASSQEWAGGRQTQYF
NA NA TRBJ2-1 TRBV6-5 TGTGCCAGCAGTTTACGCGGGGTAAGGCACAATGAGCAGTTCTTC CASSLRGVRHNEQFF
NA NA TRBJ2-3 TRBV5-1 TGCGCCAGCAGCTTTCCAGGGGTAGATACGCAGTATTTT CASSFPGVDTQYF
once NA TRBJ1-2 TRBV30 TGTGCCTGGAGTGTACGGGGGATCCACTATGGCTACACCTTC CAWSVRGIHYGYTF
NA NA TRBJ1-2 TRBV21-1 TGTGCCAGATGGGACAGGGTTAGTGGCTACACCTTC CARWDRVSGYTF
NA NA TRBJ2-2 TRBV7-9 TGTGCCAGCAGTTACTACCGCACCGGGGAGCTGTTTTTT CASSYYRTGELFF
NA NA TRBJ2-7 TRBV6-6 TGTGCCAGCAAAGGGGGCAGGGGGGTGAGGGAGCAGTACTTC CASKGGRGVREQYF
NA NA TRBJ1-1 TRBV11-3 TGTGCCAGCAGCTTCTCGTGGAACACTGAAGCTTTCTTT CASSFSWNTEAFF
NA NA TRBJ1-1 TRBV10-3 TGTGCCATCGGGAGGCAGAACACTGAAGCTTTCTTT CAIGRQNTEAFF
NA NA TRBJ1-5 TRBV6-1 TGTGCCAGCAGTGAAAGAGGGCAGCCTGGCCAGCCCCAGCATTTT CASSERGQPGQPQHF
NA NA TRBJ1-6 TRBV18 TGTGCCAGCTCACGGGAGGTACCGACCCCCTATAATTCACCCCTCCACTTT CASSREVPTPYNSPLHF
NA NA TRBJ2-1 TRBV27 TGTGCCACCGTGAAAGGGGGCTACAATGAGCAGTTCTTC CATVKGGYNEQFF
NA NA TRBJ2-2 TRBV6-6 TGTGCCAGCAGTCCGCCGTGGACCGGGGAGCTGTTTTTT CASSPPWTGELFF
NA TRBD1 TRBJ1-1 TRBV28 TGTGCCAGCAGTTTATCCTCAGGGGGGCCTGAAGCTTTCTTT CASSLSSGGPEAFF
NA NA TRBJ1-2 TRBV7-9 TGTGCCAGCAGCTTAGCGCGACTGGGTATTGGCTACACCTTC CASSLARLGIGYTF
NA NA TRBJ1-2 TRBV7-8 TGTGCCAGCAGCCAGGGAGATTGGAGCTATGGCTACACCTTC CASSQGDWSYGYTF
NA NA TRBJ2-1 TRBV27 TGTGCCAGCAGCCCTCCCCGGGGGGAGCAGTTCTTC CASSPPRGEQFF
once NA TRBJ1-2 TRBV7-9 TGTGCCAGCAGCGCCCCCCCGGGGGGCTATGGCTACACCTTC CASSAPPGGYGYTF
NA TRBD1 TRBJ1-1 TRBV7-8 TGTGCCAGCAGCCCGGACAGGACTGAAGCTTTCTTT CASSPDRTEAFF
NA NA TRBJ1-6 TRBV7-2 TGTGCCAGCAGCTCCGACAGGCCAAATTCACCCCTCCACTTT CASSSDRPNSPLHF
NA TRBD1 TRBJ1-2 TRBV5-1 TGCGCCAGCAGCCCACTCGGACAGGGGGCGCAAGGCTACACCTTC CASSPLGQGAQGYTF
once TRBD1 TRBJ2-4 TRBV9 TGTGCCAGCAGCGCCGATACAGGGGTGGGAAACATTCAGTACTTC CASSADTGVGNIQYF
NA NA TRBJ2-7 TRBV29-1 TGCAGCGTTGACAACTCCTACGAGCAGTACTTC CSVDNSYEQYF
NA TRBD1 TRBJ2-1 TRBV18 TGTGCCAGCTCACCACCTAGACAGGGTGGAGAGCAGTTCTTC CASSPPRQGGEQFF
NA NA TRBJ1-4 TRBV2 TGTGCCAGCACGCTTTCCGGGACGGGTTTTGAAAAACTGTTTTTT CASTLSGTGFEKLFF
NA NA TRBJ2-2 TRBV11-2 TGTGCCAGCAGCCCCCGGAGCACCGGGGAGCTGTTTTTT CASSPRSTGELFF
NA NA TRBJ1-3 TRBV19 TGTGCCAGCCGAAGACAGGACTCTGGAAACACCATATATTTT CASRRQDSGNTIYF
NA TRBD1 TRBJ1-2 TRBV15 TGTGCCACCAGCAGAACCAGACAGGGGGCAACGGCGATTGGCTACACCTTC CATSRTRQGATAIGYTF
NA NA TRBJ2-7 TRBV7-2 TGTGCCAGCAGCTTCACACTACAGGCCTACGAGCAGTACTTC CASSFTLQAYEQYF
once TRBD1 TRBJ1-1 TRBV7-9 TGTGCCAGCAGCCCCAGGGACAGGATTTTTGAAGCTTTCTTT CASSPRDRIFEAFF
NA TRBD2 TRBJ2-3 TRBV15 TGTGCCACCAGCAGACTAGCGGGGGTCGGAGCAGATACGCAGTATTTT CATSRLAGVGADTQYF
NA NA TRBJ1-2 TRBV28 TGTGCCAGCACTCCTTATGGGGGGGCGGAATTAGGAAGGGGTGGCTACACCTTC CASTPYGGAELGRGGYTF
NA NA TRBJ1-2 TRBV19 TGTGCCAGTAGTAGAGGGACACGCACGGGCTACACCTTC CASSRGTRTGYTF
once TRBD2 TRBJ2-1 TRBV9 TGTGCCAGCAGCAAGTGGACTAGCGGCTACAATGAGCAGTTCTTC CASSKWTSGYNEQFF
NA NA TRBJ2-7 TRBV11-2 TGTGCCAGCAGCTTCCCAGGCAGAACCTCCTACGAGCAGTACTTC CASSFPGRTSYEQYF
NA NA TRBJ2-3 TRBV5-1 TGCGCCAGCAAGGGCGGATCTAGCACAGATACGCAGTATTTT CASKGGSSTDTQYF
NA TRBD1 TRBJ1-5 TRBV9 TGTGCCAGCAGCGCCGGCGGGACAGGGGACATTAGCAATCAGCCCCAGCATTTT CASSAGGTGDISNQPQHF
NA TRBD1 TRBJ1-2 TRBV2 TGTGCCAGCAGTGTGAGACAGGGGAAAGTTAGGCAAGCCTATGGCTACACCTTC CASSVRQGKVRQAYGYTF
NA NA TRBJ2-2 TRBV7-9 TGTGCCAGCAGCTTAGGTCCCGGATTCACCGGGGAGCTGTTTTTT CASSLGPGFTGELFF
NA NA TRBJ2-3 TRBV12-2 TGTGCAAGTCGCTCTGGGGACAGGTCTGATACGCAGTATTTT CASRSGDRSDTQYF
once NA TRBJ1-5 TRBV7-6 TGTGCCAGCAGCTTAGGCGGTACCAATCAGCCCCAGCATTTT CASSLGGTNQPQHF
NA NA TRBJ1-1 TRBV18 TGTGCCAGCTCACCACCTTCCGGGAACACTGAAGCTTTCTTT CASSPPSGNTEAFF